The table lists the clone carrying this T cell receptor beta chain with many counts. Antigen: not known. TCRdb processed the 5' RACE reads anew with MiXCR; each CDR3 protein has one entry. The sample has about 19,000 distinct CDR3 sequences; approximately 4% are singletons. This record comes from a study of early T cells in non-severe SARS-CoV-2 infection. Study summary: The sequenced material was bulk RNA from unsorted whole blood, and its chains were unpaired. Study-level results: The VDJdb matching leaned toward anti-spike CD8 responses and overlooked private and CD4 specificities.

The sequence was obtained from an adult who was a healthcare worker with PCR-confirmed SARS-CoV-2 infection or an uninfected control (not recorded which). Sequenced input: whole blood.

This chain's CDR3 is CASQPNRLAGPGEQFF. The CDR3 DNA sequence: TGTGCCAGTCAACCAAATCGACTAGCGGGTCCGGGGGAGCAGTTCTTC. The chain uses TRBV28 and TRBJ2-1, with 10 bases that match TRBD2. This CDR3 region has 16 residues. Germline lookup yields CDR1 MDHEN and CDR2 SYDVKM. Losses at the gene ends were 9 bases for V and 10 bases for J; bases not matched to a gene: 18.